The rows below give T cell receptor beta chains drawn from one sample of a study of shared clonotypes between healthy human individuals. The assay was immunoSEQ multiplex PCR, and TCRdb's table has in-frame clones only and misses some. The sample carries around 1,000,000 clones, about 80% recorded once. The source material was memory CD4+ T cells from PBMCs. Every receptor here comes from a man aged 18 to 29 in good health. Some clones in this sample may be carry-over from other donors' samples. The CDR3 runs from the conserved cysteine through the conserved F or W. A D gene is named only where the DNA matches it firmly. A clone size is listed for some rows: how often the clone was seen (once, few, many), or a class if it is expanded.

>.|.|TRBJ1-4|TRBV28
TGTGCCAGCAGTTCGCCCCGGGGGGGGTCCAATGAAAAACTGTTTTTT
CASSSPRGGSNEKLFF
>.|few|TRBJ2-2|TRBV15
TGTGCCACCAGCAGAGAGAGCCCAGGGAACACCGGGGAGCTGTTTTTT
CATSRESPGNTGELFF
>.|.|TRBJ2-1|TRBV11-3
TGTGCCAGCAGCCCGGGAACAGGGACGATAAGCTCCTACAATGAGCAGTTCTTC
CASSPGTGTISSYNEQFF
>.|.|TRBJ1-2|TRBV9
TGTGCCAGCAGCCAAACCGCGGACGGTCCCGGCTACACCTTC
CASSQTADGPGYTF
>TRBD1|.|TRBJ2-7|TRBV28
TGTGCCAGCAGCGAGGGGAACAGGGGGATAGGCGAGCAGTACTTC
CASSEGNRGIGEQYF
>TRBD2|.|TRBJ2-7|TRBV18
TGTGCCAGCTCGGAGACCGGGACTAGCGGTACCTACGAGCAGTACTTC
CASSETGTSGTYEQYF
>TRBD1|.|TRBJ2-7|TRBV5-6
TGTGCCAGCAGCTTGGTAGGGACAGGGGCCTCCTACGAGCAGTACTTC
CASSLVGTGASYEQYF
>.|.|TRBJ2-7|TRBV28
TGTGCCAGCAGTCCCTATAGTGGGCCCTACGAGCAGTACTTC
CASSPYSGPYEQYF
>TRBD1|many|TRBJ2-7|TRBV6-6
TGTGCCAGCAGTTACCCGGGACAGGGTGGTGAGCAGTACTTC
CASSYPGQGGEQYF
>TRBD1|once|TRBJ1-2|TRBV5-4
TGTGCCAGCACCGACACGGGACAGGGGTACAACTATGGCTACACCTTC
CASTDTGQGYNYGYTF
>.|.|TRBJ2-5|TRBV6-6
TGTGCCAGCAGTTACGGTGGGCCACGGGGAGAGACCCAGTACTTC
CASSYGGPRGETQYF
>TRBD1|many|TRBJ2-6|TRBV9
TGTGCCAGCAGCGCGGACAGGGGTTGGGCTGGGGCCAACGTCCTGACTTTC
CASSADRGWAGANVLTF
>.|.|TRBJ2-2|TRBV27
TGTGCCAGCACCCCGGCGGAGGCCGGGGAGCTGTTTTTT
CASTPAEAGELFF
>TRBD1|.|TRBJ2-3|TRBV6-5
TGTGCCAGCTTACGACAGGGGGGGACAGATACGCAGTATTTT
CASLRQGGTDTQYF
>TRBD2|.|TRBJ2-1|TRBV6-4
TGTGCCAGCAGTGCTAGCGGGAGAGGAGTCTACAATGAGCAGTTCTTC
CASSASGRGVYNEQFF
>.|.|TRBJ2-3|TRBV14
TGTGCCAGCAGCCAAGCGGGAACTTCCACAGATACGCAGTATTTT
CASSQAGTSTDTQYF
>.|.|TRBJ1-3|TRBV9
TGTGCCAGCAGCGTAGATGGCCAGTTCTCAGGAAACACCATATATTTT
CASSVDGQFSGNTIYF
>TRBD2|.|TRBJ2-7|TRBV27
TGTGCCAGCAGTTTCACCCCTAGCGGGAGCTCCGAGCAGTACTTC
CASSFTPSGSSEQYF
>TRBD1|.|TRBJ2-5|TRBV5-4
TGTGCCAGCAGCACCTTGGACAGGGGAGGGGAGACCCAGTACTTC
CASSTLDRGGETQYF
>.|.|TRBJ2-5|TRBV10-3
TGTGCCGTCTCAAGCTCGGTAGCGGAGCAAGAGACCCAGTACTTC
CAVSSSVAEQETQYF
>.|.|TRBJ1-3|TRBV9
TGTGCCAGCAGCGTAGAATCTGTGCACTCTGGAAACACCATATATTTT
CASSVESVHSGNTIYF
>TRBD1|.|TRBJ1-2|TRBV5-8
TGTGCCAGCAGCCTACAGGGGATTCACACCTTC
CASSLQGIHTF
>.|.|TRBJ2-1|TRBV4-3
TGCGCCAGCAGCCAAGTTCGTTTGGACGGAGACAATGAGCAGTTCTTC
CASSQVRLDGDNEQFF
>TRBD1|.|TRBJ2-4|TRBV6-1
TGTGCCAGCAGTCAGACAGGGGGTGTAAACATTCAGTACTTC
CASSQTGGVNIQYF
>TRBD1|.|TRBJ1-2|TRBV27
TGTGCCAGCAGTTTATCGTCCCGGTTACTTTTGAGGGACAGGGTGAACGGGGGCTACACCTTC
CASSLSSRLLLRDRVNGGYTF
>.|.|TRBJ2-3|TRBV5-1
TGCGCCAGCAGCTTACCCACAGATACGCAGTATTTT
CASSLPTDTQYF
>TRBD1|.|TRBJ2-4|TRBV6-5
TGTGCCAGCAGACTCGGGACAGCGAAAAACATTCAGTACTTC
CASRLGTAKNIQYF
>.|.|TRBJ2-1|TRBV12-5
TGTGCTAGTGGACTTCGGGGCCCGCCGTGGGATGAGCAGTTCTTC
CASGLRGPPWDEQFF
>.|.|TRBJ2-3|TRBV7-2
TGTGCCAGCAGCTTTAGGAGCGATTCTCCCACAGATACGCAGTATTTT
CASSFRSDSPTDTQYF
>.|few|TRBJ2-3|TRBV7-2
TGTGCCAGCAGCTTGGACGTTAACACAGATACGCAGTATTTT
CASSLDVNTDTQYF
>TRBD2|.|TRBJ2-2|TRBV5-1
TGCGCCAGCCGGCCAATTGCCGGACTAGCCGGGGAGCTGTTTTTT
CASRPIAGLAGELFF
>TRBD1|.|TRBJ2-5|TRBV5-1
TGCGCCAGCAGCCCGGGACAGGGTGGGGAAGAGACCCAGTACTTC
CASSPGQGGEETQYF
>TRBD1|.|TRBJ2-2|TRBV5-1
TGCGCCAGCAGCGGCGACAGGGGGCCAACCGGGGAGCTGTTTTTT
CASSGDRGPTGELFF
>.|.|TRBJ2-5|TRBV5-1
TGCGCCAGCAGCTTGTACTCGGCACCCCAAGAGACCCAGTACTTC
CASSLYSAPQETQYF
>.|.|TRBJ1-2|TRBV6-1
TGTGCCAGCACCCTTTCGACAGGAAACTATGGCTACACCTTC
CASTLSTGNYGYTF
>TRBD2|.|TRBJ2-5|TRBV7-8
TGTGCCAGCAGCCTGGGGGCGGGAGGGCAAGAGACCCAGTACTTC
CASSLGAGGQETQYF
>.|.|TRBJ2-2|TRBV5-1
TGCGCCAGCAGCTTGGAGGCCCTCCGGGAGCTGTTTTTT
CASSLEALRELFF
>.|few|TRBJ2-5|TRBV6-1
TGTGCCAGCAGTGAAGCCGGCGGCCGTTGGGGGGAGACCCAGTACTTC
CASSEAGGRWGETQYF
>.|few|TRBJ2-7|TRBV29-1
TGCAGCGGCCGGGACGGAGCCTACGAGCAGTACTTC
CSGRDGAYEQYF
>.|once|TRBJ2-3|TRBV28
TGTGCCAGCAGTGAGAGTGGGGGAGGCACAGATACGCAGTATTTT
CASSESGGGTDTQYF
>.|few|TRBJ2-1|TRBV6-6
TGTGCCAGCAGACCACTTACACCGGGCTCCTACAATGAGCAGTTCTTC
CASRPLTPGSYNEQFF
>.|.|TRBJ2-5|TRBV20-1
TGCAGTGCTAGAGCACCGGAGACCCAGTACTTC
CSARAPETQYF
>.|.|TRBJ2-5|TRBV9
TGTGCCAGCAGCGTTTTTCCGGGAGTGTTGAAAGAGACCCAGTACTTC
CASSVFPGVLKETQYF
>.|.|TRBJ2-2|TRBV28
TGTGCCAGCAGTTTAGGGGGGCATATCACCGGGGAGCTGTTTTTT
CASSLGGHITGELFF
>.|.|TRBJ2-7|TRBV7-2
TGTGCCAGCAGCTTATTCGGGCAGGGTAGCGGCGAGCAGTACTTC
CASSLFGQGSGEQYF
>.|.|TRBJ1-2|TRBV5-6
TGTGCCAGCAGCTTGGGCCGTAACTATGGCTACACCTTC
CASSLGRNYGYTF
>.|.|TRBJ2-7|TRBV11-3
TGTGCCAGCAGCTTAGAGGTAGGCGTCGAGCAGTACTTC
CASSLEVGVEQYF
>.|.|TRBJ2-3|TRBV2
TGTGCCAGCAGCAACCAGGGAGGCACAGATACGCAGTATTTT
CASSNQGGTDTQYF
>.|few|TRBJ2-3|TRBV2
TGTGCCAGCAGTGGTGCGAGGGCAGATACGCAGTATTTT
CASSGARADTQYF
>TRBD1|.|TRBJ1-1|TRBV18
TGTGCCAGCTCACTAGACAGGGGTGGGGTCGGCACTGAAGCTTTCTTT
CASSLDRGGVGTEAFF
>TRBD2|.|TRBJ2-1|TRBV7-3
TGTGCCAGCAGCTTAAGCCTAGCGGGAGGGAATGAGCAGTTCTTC
CASSLSLAGGNEQFF
>TRBD2|.|TRBJ2-2|TRBV7-2
TGTGCCAGCAGCTTGGACCTAGCGGGAGCCCCCAACACCGGGGAGCTGTTTTTT
CASSLDLAGAPNTGELFF
>.|.|TRBJ2-5|TRBV2
TGTGCCAGCAGCGAACTGGGCCAAGAGACCCAGTACTTC
CASSELGQETQYF
>.|.|TRBJ1-1|TRBV18
TGTGCCAGCTCACCCGGACAGCAAGCAGAAGCTTTCTTT
CASSPGQQAEAFF
>.|.|TRBJ1-4|TRBV4-1
TGCGCCAGCAGCCGGATTACGCAGGGGAAGGCTGAAAAACTGTTTTTT
CASSRITQGKAEKLFF
>.|.|TRBJ2-2|TRBV7-2
TGTGCCAGCACCGCCCAGTCCGGGGAGCTGTCTTTT
CASTAQSGELSF
>.|.|TRBJ1-1|TRBV6-6
TGTGCCAGCAGTTCCCCCGCGGGCGTGGACACTGAAGCTTTCTTT
CASSSPAGVDTEAFF
>.|.|TRBJ2-5|TRBV7-3
TGTGCCAGCAGCCGGGACGCCCAAGAGACCCAGTACTTC
CASSRDAQETQYF
>.|.|TRBJ2-3|TRBV12-5
TGTGCTAGTGGTTTGGGAGGGGCCACAGATACGCAGTATTTT
CASGLGGATDTQYF
>.|.|TRBJ2-7|TRBV10-3
TGTGCCATCAGTGAGTCCCGCCTCCAAGGGGGGAGCGAGCAGTACTTC
CAISESRLQGGSEQYF